This T cell receptor (beta chain) was captured in a study of T cell repertoires in cytomegalovirus infection. With regard to this clonotype: The antigen is not known.

Overall study results and limits: CMV carriers with the relevant HLA were identified by cumulative public TCR beta family frequency.

TCRdb re-derived calls from the reads in MiXCR, one entry per CDR3 protein. The repertoire includes some 300,000 distinct CDR3 sequences, roughly a sixth of them detected once, and 12% sits in the top ten. This receptor was taken from a human donor in good health (CMV status not recorded). Some clones in this sample may be carry-over from other donors' samples. The sequencing input was PBMCs.

CDR3 loop: CASRTTGSWFGEQYF. DNA of the CDR3: TGTGCCAGCAGAACGACAGGATCTTGGTTTGGCGAGCAGTACTTC. V and J are TRBV27 and TRBJ2-7; D may be TRBD1 (6 bases). Germline V gene data show CDR1 as MNHEY and CDR2 as SMNVEV (reference sequence). The CDR3 has 15 residues. V lost 6 bases and J 6 bases, leaving 21 bases between the germline ends.